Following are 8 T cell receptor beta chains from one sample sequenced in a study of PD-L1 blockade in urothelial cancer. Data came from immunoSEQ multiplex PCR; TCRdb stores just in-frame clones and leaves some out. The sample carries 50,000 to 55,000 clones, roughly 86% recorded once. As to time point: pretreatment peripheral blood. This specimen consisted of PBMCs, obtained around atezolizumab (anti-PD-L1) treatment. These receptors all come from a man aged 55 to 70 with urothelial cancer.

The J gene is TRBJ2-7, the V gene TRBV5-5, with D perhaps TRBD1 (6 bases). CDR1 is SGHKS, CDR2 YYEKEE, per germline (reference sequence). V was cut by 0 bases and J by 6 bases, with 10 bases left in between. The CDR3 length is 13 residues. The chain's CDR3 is CASSLERDTEQYF. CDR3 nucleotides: TGTGCCAGCAGCTTGGAACGGGACACCGAGCAGTACTTC.

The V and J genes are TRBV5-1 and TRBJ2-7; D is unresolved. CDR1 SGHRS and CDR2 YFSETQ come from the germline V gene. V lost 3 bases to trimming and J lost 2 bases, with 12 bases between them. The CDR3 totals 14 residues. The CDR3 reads CASSSLVPTYEQYF. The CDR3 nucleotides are TGCGCCAGCAGCTCTCTCGTTCCTACCTACGAGCAGTACTTC.

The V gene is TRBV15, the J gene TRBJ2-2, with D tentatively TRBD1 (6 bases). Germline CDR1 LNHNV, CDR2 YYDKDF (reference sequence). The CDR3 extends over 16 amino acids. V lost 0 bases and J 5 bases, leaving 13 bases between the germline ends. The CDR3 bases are TGTGCCACCAGCAGAGATCGTACAGGGACGACCGGGGAGCTGTTTTTT. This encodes CATSRDRTGTTGELFF.

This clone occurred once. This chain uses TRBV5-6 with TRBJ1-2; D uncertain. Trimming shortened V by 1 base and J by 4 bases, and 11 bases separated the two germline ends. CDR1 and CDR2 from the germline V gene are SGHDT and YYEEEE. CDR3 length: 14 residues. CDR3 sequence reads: CASSLPLDFYGYTF. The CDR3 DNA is TGTGCCAGCAGCTTGCCACTGGACTTCTATGGCTACACCTTC. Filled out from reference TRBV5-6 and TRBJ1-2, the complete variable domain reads DAGVTQSPTHLIKTRGQQVTLRCSPKSGHDTVSWYQQALGQGPQFIFQYYEEEERQRGNFPDRFSGHQFPNYSSELNVNALLLGDSALYLCASSLPLDFYGYTFGSGTRLTVV.

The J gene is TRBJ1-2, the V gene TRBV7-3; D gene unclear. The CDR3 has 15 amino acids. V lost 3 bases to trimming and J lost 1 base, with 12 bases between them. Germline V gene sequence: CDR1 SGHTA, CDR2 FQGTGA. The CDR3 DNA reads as TGTGCCAGCAGCTTGGGTCCGGGTAATAACTATGGCTACACCTTC. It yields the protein CASSLGPGNNYGYTF.

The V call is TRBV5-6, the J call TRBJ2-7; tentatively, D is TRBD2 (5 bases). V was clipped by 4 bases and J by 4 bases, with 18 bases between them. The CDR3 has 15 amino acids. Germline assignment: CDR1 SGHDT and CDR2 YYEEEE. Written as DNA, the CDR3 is TGTGCCAGCAGCCGATCGAGGCGCGGGCTTTACGAGCAGTACTTC. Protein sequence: CASSRSRRGLYEQYF. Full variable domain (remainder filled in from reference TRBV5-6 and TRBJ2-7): DAGVTQSPTHLIKTRGQQVTLRCSPKSGHDTVSWYQQALGQGPQFIFQYYEEEERQRGNFPDRFSGHQFPNYSSELNVNALLLGDSALYLCASSRSRRGLYEQYFGPGTRLTVT.

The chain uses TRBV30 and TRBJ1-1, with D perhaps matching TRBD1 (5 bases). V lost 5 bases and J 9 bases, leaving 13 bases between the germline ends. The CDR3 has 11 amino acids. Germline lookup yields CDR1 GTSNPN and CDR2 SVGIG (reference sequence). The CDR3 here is CAWGGGFQAFF. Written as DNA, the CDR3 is TGTGCCTGGGGGGGAGGGTTCCAAGCTTTCTTT. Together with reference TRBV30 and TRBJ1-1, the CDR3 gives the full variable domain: SQTIHQWPATLVQPVGSPLSLECTVEGTSNPNLYWYRQAAGRGLQLLFYSVGIGQISSEVPQNLSASRPQDRQFILSSKKLLLSDSGFYLCAWGGGFQAFFGQGTRLTVV.

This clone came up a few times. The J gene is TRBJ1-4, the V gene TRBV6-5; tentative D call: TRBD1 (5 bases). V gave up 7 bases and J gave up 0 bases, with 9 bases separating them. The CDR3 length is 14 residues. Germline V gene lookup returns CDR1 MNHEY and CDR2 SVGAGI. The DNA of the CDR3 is TGTGCCAGCAAGCCAGGGCCAACTAATGAAAAACTGTTTTTT. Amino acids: CASKPGPTNEKLFF.